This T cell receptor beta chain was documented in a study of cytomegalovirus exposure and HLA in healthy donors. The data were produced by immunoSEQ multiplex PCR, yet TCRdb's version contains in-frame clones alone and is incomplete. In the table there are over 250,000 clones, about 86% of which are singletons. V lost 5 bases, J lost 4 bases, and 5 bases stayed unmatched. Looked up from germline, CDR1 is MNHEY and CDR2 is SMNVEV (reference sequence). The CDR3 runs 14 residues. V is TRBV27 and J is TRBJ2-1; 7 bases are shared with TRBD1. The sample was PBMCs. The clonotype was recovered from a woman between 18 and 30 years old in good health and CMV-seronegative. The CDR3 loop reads CASSPQGYYNEQFF. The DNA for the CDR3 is TGTGCCAGCAGTCCACAGGGGTATTACAATGAGCAGTTCTTC.